This T cell receptor (beta chain) came from a study of response to subunit inactivated influenza vaccine. This clonotype was picked up many times. CDR3 length equals 16 residues. The V end lost 5 bases, the J end lost 4 bases, and 20 bases lay between the germline ends. TCRdb recomputed calls from the RT-PCR reads with MiXCR, one row per CDR3 protein. The repertoire has hundreds of thousands of distinct CDR3 sequences, about 11% of them found once; the top ten carry roughly 11%. The same data also went into a second study, on T cells expressing NK-cell markers. Turning to that study: Generation of TCR beta cDNA was performed by 5'RACE template switching incorporating UMIs.

The sequencing here drew on PBMCs from blood, taken on the day of vaccination. The clonotype was recovered from a man aged 45 to 65 who received an inactivated influenza vaccine. The rearrangement joins TRBV12-3 or TRBV12-4 to TRBJ1-1; possible D gene TRBD1, 5 bases. The CDR3 nucleotides are TGTGCCAGCAGTACCTGGGACCACCAAGGAAGCACTGAAGCTTTCTTT. This encodes CASSTWDHQGSTEAFF.